This T cell receptor (beta chain) is from a study of shared clonotypes between healthy human individuals. General observations from the study: Few donors limited the genetic and exposure-history diversity represented.

In regard to this clone: What it binds is not known.

CD45RO-negative, CCR7-positively selected cells formed the naive CD8 fraction, excluding terminally differentiated effector memory CD45RA+ cells. Measured with immunoSEQ multiplex PCR; TCRdb has only the in-frame clones, and not every one. The data show about 1.9 million clones, with 93% seen just once and around 1.7% held by the top ten. Trimming removed 1 base from V and 4 bases from J; junction bases left unmatched: 6. Germline V gives CDR1 SGHTA, CDR2 FQGTGA. The length of the CDR3 is 17 residues. What was sequenced was naive CD8+ T cells from PBMCs. The sequence was collected from a man younger than 35 in good health. Some clones in this sample may be carry-over from other donors' samples. This chain links TRBV7-3 with TRBJ2-1, with TRBD2 matching over 11 bases. This CDR3 is CASSLMAGLAEYNEQFF. As DNA, the CDR3 is TGTGCCAGCAGCTTAATGGCGGGACTAGCGGAGTACAATGAGCAGTTCTTC.